These T cell receptor beta chains were read from a single sample in a study of blood T cell repertoires in COVID-19. Clones were read by immunoSEQ multiplex PCR, and TCRdb kept only the in-frame ones, dropping some. The sample records about 47,000 clones, approximately 85% being singletons. The sample consisted of peripheral blood. The origin of the receptors is a human donor with acute or convalescent COVID-19. The donor label of this sample is uncertain. CDR3s include the opening cysteine and the closing phenylalanine or tryptophan. Each record gives: V gene, CDR3 length, CDR3 protein.

TRBV6-6 | 15 | CASSYLGQGSYEQYF
TRBV7-8 | 13 | CASSRTLGQPQHF
TRBV3-1/TRBV3-2 | 15 | CASSHLQGPKNIQYF
TRBV4-3 | 15 | CASSQGGGSYNEQFF
TRBV30 | 14 | CAWRETGNQETQYF
TRBV11-3 | 12 | CASSLIGVVPFF
TRBV4-3 | 13 | CASSQDRGYEQYF
TRBV27 | 13 | CASSFLAGSEQFF
TRBV28 | 16 | CASSFRTGGDGGTIYF
TRBV7-2 | 13 | CASSVSDRYEQYF
TRBV27 | 14 | CASSLYGTAEKLFF
TRBV4-1 | 15 | CASSQDMAGDYEQYF
TRBV18 | 13 | CASSSDRDYGYTF
TRBV7-8 | 15 | CASSWGLAGDGEQYF
TRBV6-2/TRBV6-3 | 15 | CASSASSGGYNEQFF
TRBV5-1 | 16 | CASSLGQGDDTGELFF
TRBV30 | 14 | CAWSVGFRGNGYTF
TRBV10-3 | 14 | CAISPGQGSYGYTF
TRBV4-2 | 16 | CASSQAERTGGYGYTF
TRBV29-1 | 12 | CSVESLGSEAFF
TRBV6-1 | 18 | CASSEFPPGLAVQETQYF
TRBV29-1 | 11 | CSVVSVGGYTF
TRBV2 | 16 | CASRQNGHGNNSPLHF
TRBV11-1 | 15 | CASSPRTGGEFEAFF
TRBV5-4 | 17 | CASSSVPQGAMNSPLHF
TRBV18 | 14 | CASSLQGQGEKLFF
TRBV10-3 | 14 | CAISPGQLGNTIYF
TRBV15 | 16 | CATSRLGQGWNTEAFF
TRBV4-3 | 13 | CASSQGAVGIQYF
TRBV18 | 14 | CASSPADSGNTIYF
TRBV5-4 | 14 | CASSGGGGGETQYF
TRBV9 | 15 | CASSVAGQSETEAFF
TRBV7-2 | 13 | CASSLDTNSPLHF
TRBV5-4 | 13 | CASSLVGAQEQYF